The rows below give T cell receptor beta chains drawn from one sample of a study of shared clonotypes between healthy human individuals. The table came from immunoSEQ multiplex PCR; TCRdb's copy has only in-frame clones and leaves some out. Among 2 million or so clones listed, roughly 94% were seen once. The sequenced sample was naive CD4+ T cells sorted from blood. These receptors all stem from a man between 18 and 29 years old in good health. CDR3s include the opening cysteine and the closing phenylalanine or tryptophan. The D gene is left open where the match is weak. Expanded clones are given a class, and other clones once, few, many or no size at all.

d_gene	v_gene	j_gene	len	abundance	CDR3nt	CDR3aa
TRBD1	TRBV30	TRBJ1-2	13	once	TGTGCCTGGAGTGACTACAGACAGGGGAGCTACACCTTC	CAWSDYRQGSYTF
TRBD1	TRBV10-2	TRBJ1-1	15	-	TGCGCCAGCAGTGAGTCGGGACAGGGTGTCGCTGAAGCTTTCTTT	CASSESGQGVAEAFF
-	TRBV4-1	TRBJ2-7	15	-	TGCGCCAGCAGCCACATAGCGGACTACTCCTACGAGCAGTACTTC	CASSHIADYSYEQYF
-	TRBV7-2	TRBJ2-2	15	-	TGTGCCAGCAGCTGGGTCCGACTCAGGACCGGGGAGCTGTTTTTT	CASSWVRLRTGELFF
-	TRBV9	TRBJ1-4	14	-	TGTGCCAGCAGCGTAAGGGGCTCCAATGAAAAACTGTTTTTT	CASSVRGSNEKLFF
TRBD1	TRBV2	TRBJ2-2	13	-	TGTGCCAGCGAGGGACAGGGGACCGGGGAGCTGTTTTTT	CASEGQGTGELFF
-	TRBV5-4	TRBJ2-1	15	-	TGTGCCAGCAGCACCCCGGGGGTCACCTACAATGAGCAGTTCTTC	CASSTPGVTYNEQFF
-	TRBV7-2	TRBJ2-7	13	-	TGTGCCAGCAGCTTCGCGACAGGCTACGAGCAGTACTTC	CASSFATGYEQYF
TRBD2	TRBV6-1	TRBJ2-7	15	-	TGTGCCAGCAGTATGAAAGCGGGGAGCTCCTACGAGCAGTACTTC	CASSMKAGSSYEQYF
-	TRBV4-2	TRBJ1-6	16	few	TGTGCCAGCAGCCAGGCACAGGAGACCTATAATTCACCCCTCCACTTT	CASSQAQETYNSPLHF
TRBD1	TRBV7-9	TRBJ1-6	14	-	TGTGCCAGCAGCCCGGGACAGGTGAATTCACCCCTCCACTTT	CASSPGQVNSPLHF